The 20 T cell receptor beta chains below come from one sample, sequenced in a study of blood T cells in healthy people across ages. Through a sample-barcoded 5' primer and a J-beta primer mix, a second PCR was run for roughly 7 to 12 cycles. One entry per CDR3 protein, called by TCRdb with MiXCR from the 5' RACE reads. The table has about 770,000 distinct CDR3 sequences, 40% to 50% seen once. Material for sequencing was blood. The receptor set was obtained from a man in his sixties in good health.

The V gene is TRBV7-2, the J gene TRBJ2-7; no clear D gene. V dropped 1 base and J dropped 5 bases, with 12 bases sitting between them. Germline assignment: CDR1 SGHTA and CDR2 FQGNSA. The CDR3 has 14 amino acids. CDR3 in DNA: TGTGCCAGCAGCTTAGAACGGCCTGTGGACGAGCAGTACTTC. Amino acids: CASSLERPVDEQYF.

The V and J genes are TRBV12-3 or TRBV12-4 and TRBJ2-3; TRBD2 is a possible D gene (5 bases). This CDR3 contains 14 residues. Trimming pared 7 bases from V and 6 bases from J, leaving 17 bases between. CDR3 loop: CASNQQIGGDTQYF. The CDR3 DNA is TGTGCCAGCAACCAGCAGATTGGCGGGGATACGCAGTATTTT.

This clonotype has just a few counts. The gene calls are TRBV2 and TRBJ2-5; a possible D gene is TRBD2 (6 bases). Germline V CDR1 and CDR2: SNHLY, FYNNEI. The CDR3 loop spans 12 amino acids. Between the trimmed V and J ends, which lost 5 bases and 11 bases, there was a span of 15 bases. CDR3 bases: TGTGCCAGCAGTAGCGTCTGGGGGGAGCAGTACTTC. This translates into CASSSVWGEQYF.

The chain uses TRBV10-3 and TRBJ1-2; D uncertain. Germline V gives CDR1 ENHRY, CDR2 SYGVKD. Trimming removed 2 bases from V and 2 bases from J, with 6 bases in between. CDR3 length: 13 residues. DNA for the CDR3: TGTGCCATCAGTGAGATAGAGAACTATGGCTACACCTTC. Translation: CAISEIENYGYTF.

The rearrangement links TRBV7-4 to TRBJ1-4, with a possible D match to TRBD1 (5 bases). The CDR3 consists of 18 residues. V lost 2 bases to trimming and J lost 7 bases, with 23 bases between them. In germline, CDR1 is SGHVT, CDR2 SQSDAQ. The CDR3 DNA sequence: TGTGCCAGCAGCTTACAATCCTATCTCGGGGGTAATCTTGAAAAACTGTTTTTT. Amino acid sequence: CASSLQSYLGGNLEKLFF.

The chain combines TRBV20-1 with TRBJ2-7; D tentatively fits TRBD1 or TRBD2 (5 bases each). CDR1 DFQATT and CDR2 SNEGSKA come from the germline V gene (reference sequence). This CDR3 comprises 13 residues. The V and J ends lost 6 bases and 0 bases respectively, with 12 bases between them. As DNA, the CDR3 is TGCAGTGCCGCCCCAGGGAGCTCCTACGAGCAGTACTTC. As protein: CSAAPGSSYEQYF.

This clonotype has a handful of counts. The rearrangement joins TRBV9 to TRBJ2-3; TRBD2 aligns across 13 bases. This CDR3 has 17 residues. With 3 bases clipped from V and 3 bases from J, the junction kept 7 bases outside the gene matches. Per the germline V gene, CDR1 is SGDLS and CDR2 is YYNGEE. This CDR3 reads CASSAERLAGGTDTQYF. The CDR3 bases are TGTGCCAGCAGCGCGGAGCGACTAGCGGGGGGTACAGATACGCAGTATTTT.

This clonotype was detected only once. V is TRBV15 and J is TRBJ1-1; D uncertain. The V gene's germline CDR1 is LNHNV and CDR2 YYDKDF (reference sequence). This CDR3 is 15 amino acids long. Trimming left V 0 bases short and J 1 base short, with 9 bases between. CDR3 loop: CATSREDLGNTEAFF. The CDR3 DNA reads as TGTGCCACCAGCAGAGAAGACCTAGGGAACACTGAAGCTTTCTTT.

This clonotype was found a few times. V is TRBV5-1 and J is TRBJ1-6; D is unclear. This CDR3 region has 16 residues. The ends were cut back, 1 base at V and 6 bases at J, with 14 bases in the middle. Germline V lookup: CDR1 SGHRS, CDR2 YFSETQ. The CDR3 loop is CASSLSPGNGNSPLHF. In DNA, the CDR3 is TGCGCCAGCAGCTTGTCTCCCGGGAACGGTAATTCACCCCTCCACTTT.

The table lists this clonotype with a few counts. This sequence joins TRBV12-3 or TRBV12-4 and TRBJ2-7; 7 bases map to TRBD1. The CDR3 totals 14 residues. The ends lost 6 bases at V and 2 bases at J; junction bases unmatched: 7. CDR3 amino acids: CASRLTGLPYEQYF. Written as DNA, the CDR3 is TGTGCCAGCAGACTGACAGGGTTGCCCTACGAGCAGTACTTC.

This clonotype was seen only a few times. The chain recombines TRBV5-1 with TRBJ2-7, with 7 bases aligning to TRBD1. Trimming at V came to 3 bases and at J to 5 bases, leaving 8 bases not matched to a gene. The CDR3 is 14 residues long. CDR1 is SGHRS and CDR2 is YFSETQ in the germline V gene. The CDR3 sequence: CASSSNRGLDEQYF. DNA for the CDR3: TGCGCCAGCAGCTCAAACAGGGGCCTGGACGAGCAGTACTTC.

The chain links TRBV6-2 or TRBV6-3 to TRBJ1-1; D uncertain. This CDR3 region has 12 residues. V lost 2 bases, J lost 1 base, and 2 bases lay in between. Germline-derived CDR1 and CDR2 are MNHEY and SVGEGT. The CDR3 here is CASSYRNTEAFF. The CDR3 coding sequence is TGTGCCAGCAGTTACCGGAACACTGAAGCTTTCTTT.

The V gene is TRBV5-4, the J gene TRBJ2-1, with a weak D call TRBD2 (6 bases). Trimming left V 9 bases short and J 4 bases short, with 17 bases between. CDR1 and CDR2 (germline): SGHNT, YYREEE (reference sequence). The CDR3 is 14 amino acids. CDR3 amino acids: CATTGRGTYNEQFF. The CDR3 coding sequence is TGTGCCACCACCGGCCGGGGGACTTACAATGAGCAGTTCTTC.

The V call is TRBV9, the J call TRBJ2-4, with D possibly matching TRBD1 (5 bases). V dropped 3 bases and J dropped 8 bases, with 15 bases sitting between them. The CDR3 is made up of 14 amino acids. The germline V gene encodes CDR1 SGDLS and CDR2 YYNGEE. The CDR3 nucleotides read TGTGCCAGCAGCGCCCATCAAGTAGGGGACATTCAGTACTTC. It yields the protein CASSAHQVGDIQYF.

This clonotype was observed a handful of times. The rearrangement uses TRBV6-2 or TRBV6-3 and TRBJ2-1; TRBD1 is a possible D gene (5 bases). The germline V gene encodes CDR1 MNHEY and CDR2 SVGEGT. The germline V and J ends were trimmed by 6 bases and 5 bases, with 17 bases remaining between them. The CDR3 is made up of 15 amino acids. The DNA for the CDR3 is TGTGCCAGCAGCCAGGGTCCCCAGACCCACAATGAGCAGTTCTTC. This codes for CASSQGPQTHNEQFF.

The rearrangement uses TRBV7-9 and TRBJ2-7; 7 bases line up with TRBD1. The V and J ends lost 6 bases and 0 bases, in that order; junction bases with no gene match: 8. CDR1 SEHNR and CDR2 FQNEAQ come from the germline V gene (reference sequence). This CDR3 comprises 15 residues. The CDR3: CASRRGQESSYEQYF. CDR3 DNA sequence: TGTGCCAGCAGGCGCGGACAGGAGAGCTCCTACGAGCAGTACTTC.

This clonotype was seen just once. This chain's CDR3 is CASKRTSGYNEQFF. CDR3 nucleotide sequence: TGTGCCAGCAAGCGGACTAGCGGCTACAATGAGCAGTTCTTC. V gene TRBV2 combines with J gene TRBJ2-1, with 10 bases matching TRBD2. The CDR3 sequence is 14 residues long. Per the germline V gene, CDR1 is SNHLY and CDR2 is FYNNEI. V lost 7 bases to trimming and J lost 3 bases; unmatched junction nucleotides: 3.

This clonotype came up once. The J gene is TRBJ2-3, the V gene TRBV11-2; 10 bases are a match to TRBD2. This CDR3 is 15 amino acids long. Per germline, CDR1 SGHAT and CDR2 FQNNGV. V gave up 5 bases and J gave up 11 bases; unmatched junction bases: 13. The CDR3 DNA reads as TGTGCCAGCAGCCCCAGCGGGGGGGCCTTTAGTGAGCAGTATTTT. This sequence encodes CASSPSGGAFSEQYF. Drawing the rest from reference TRBV11-2 and TRBJ2-3, the complete variable domain is EAGVAQSPRYKIIEKRQSVAFWCNPISGHATLYWYQQILGQGPKLLIQFQNNGVVDDSQLPKDRFSAERLKGVDSTLKIQPAKLEDSAVYLCASSPSGGAFSEQYFGPGTRLTVL.

V usage is TRBV7-2 and J usage is TRBJ2-7, with 12 positions matching TRBD2. Looked up from germline, CDR1 is SGHTA and CDR2 is FQGNSA. J was trimmed by 10 bases and V by 5 bases; bases with no gene match: 3. The CDR3 is 12 residues long. CDR3 sequence reads: CASSRTSGTQYF. The CDR3 DNA follows: TGTGCCAGCAGCCGGACTAGCGGGACTCAGTACTTC.

V gene TRBV12-3 or TRBV12-4 combines with J gene TRBJ1-4; D remains ambiguous. The germline V and J ends were trimmed by 8 bases and 3 bases, with 7 bases remaining between them. The CDR3 length is 12 residues. The CDR3 protein is CASCLANEKLFF. The CDR3 DNA sequence: TGTGCCAGCTGTCTTGCTAATGAAAAACTGTTTTTT.